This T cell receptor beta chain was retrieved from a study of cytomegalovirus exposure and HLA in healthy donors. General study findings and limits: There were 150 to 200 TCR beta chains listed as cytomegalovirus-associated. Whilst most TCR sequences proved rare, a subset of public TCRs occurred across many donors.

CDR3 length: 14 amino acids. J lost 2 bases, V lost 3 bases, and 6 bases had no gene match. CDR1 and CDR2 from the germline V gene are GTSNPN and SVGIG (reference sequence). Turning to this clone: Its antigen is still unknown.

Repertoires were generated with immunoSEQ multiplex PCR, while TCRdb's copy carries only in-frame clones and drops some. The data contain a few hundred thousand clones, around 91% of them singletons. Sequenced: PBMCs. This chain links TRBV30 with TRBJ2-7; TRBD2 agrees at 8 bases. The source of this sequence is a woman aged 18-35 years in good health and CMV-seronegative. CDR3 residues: CAWRSGGFPYEQYF. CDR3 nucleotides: TGTGCCTGGAGGTCGGGGGGGTTTCCCTACGAGCAGTACTTC.